This T cell receptor (beta chain) was captured in a study of cytomegalovirus exposure and HLA in healthy donors (TCRdb year 2017). For the wider study: An earlier analysis of roughly 500 of the donors reported about 250 Gb of sequence data and roughly 100 million unique TCR beta sequences from about 179 million T cells. An early release that covered 500 to 800 HLA-typed donors contained approximately 300 gigabases of sequencing data and around 80 million unique TCR sequences. Of the 398 genotyped donors, over 65% fell in the genetic ancestry cluster associated with self-reported Caucasian donors. The aim of the study was to test whether cataloging public T cell receptors could identify signatures of past pathogen exposure. Using immunosequencing, the study profiled T cell repertoires from 666 subjects and related those repertoires to cytomegalovirus serostatus. Besides the first cohort of 550 to 750 subjects, a separate validation cohort made up of 120 different subjects was used. To predict cytomegalovirus infection status, the study brought together high-throughput TCR immunosequencing, statistical association of individual TCRs with disease status, and machine learning. A later analysis re-examined previously published TCR beta repertoires from just over 650 donors and added high-resolution HLA genotyping to investigate patterns of TCR occurrence. The later analysis used no new phenotypic data to find candidate immune exposures, relying instead on TCR beta sequences and their occurrence across donors. In an earlier analysis of 587 of the donors, high-throughput TCR beta sequencing was used to judge whether each TCR beta V gene segment behaved as functional or pseudogenic. Donor age, sex, ethnicity and CMV serostatus were collected together with the repertoire data. A later genetic analysis took genome-wide SNP genotypes for about 55% of the roughly 670 donors and used that subset as a discovery cohort. Every discovery cohort repertoire had been produced on one sequencing platform. Class I and class II HLA loci were covered by the typing at four-digit resolution. Typing coverage varied by locus: roughly 620-630 donors for A, B, C, DRB1 and DQB1; around 560 for DQA1; nearly 610 for DPA1; 400 to 480 for DPB1. About five DR-DQ haplotypes were handled as single units for association and clustering, since linkage in the cohort was strong. On average, around 240,000 unique TCR beta nucleotide sequences were sequenced per donor among about 400 genotyped donors of the cohort, with roughly 20% of those sequences being non-productive.

Libraries came from the immunoSEQ multiplex PCR assay. The multiplex PCR relied on a mix of 60 forward primers for TCR Vbeta segments and 13 reverse primers for TCR Jbeta segments. Amplification of the CDR3 region of rearranged TCR beta genes was performed with a multiplex PCR assay on genomic DNA. On the Illumina HiSeq System, the amplified TCR beta libraries were sequenced as 87-base-pair reads. Per the source publication's procedure: In a later analysis, roughly 80 million unique TCR beta chains were counted across the 650 to 700 repertoires, and roughly 10 million of these chains were shared by at least two donors. Raw reads were error-corrected and collapsed into unique sequences with a nearest-neighbor algorithm that merged closely related sequences to remove PCR and sequencing errors. V, D and J gene segments were assigned by aligning CDR3 sequences to IMGT reference sequences. For a sequence to be retained, a match of at least six nucleotides was required to both a V gene segment and a J gene segment. A rearrangement was called productive if the CDR3 had no stop codons and remained in frame with V and J, and every other rearrangement was called non-productive. Following IMGT convention, CDR3 was defined as the stretch from the second conserved V-encoded cysteine to the conserved J-encoded phenylalanine. The earlier analysis of about 640 of the donors excluded any sequence lacking an unambiguous match to a single V gene segment. In an earlier analysis of approximately 500 of the donors, a V segment was called functional when productive rearrangements were above 56.7%, and segregating when the standard deviation between donors exceeded 5%. A statistical classification framework was built to diagnose cytomegalovirus status from the catalog of TCR beta chain sequences. A later analysis assigned V and J genes by comparing TCR nucleotide sequences with IMGT/GENE-DB human TR gene sequences. In a later analysis, CDR3 sequences and most-parsimonious VDJ recombination scenarios were assigned using the TCRdist pipeline. In a later analysis, each TCR beta chain was defined by its CDR3 amino acid sequence together with its V-gene family, and reads without a unique V-gene family were excluded. In a later analysis, nearly 600 highly shared, low-generation-probability nucleotide sequences were removed to address suspected cross-contamination and a sequencing artifact. In a later analysis, a clonal expansion index was calculated for each public chain from normalized within-repertoire ranks of inferred template counts. A later analysis computed generation probabilities with a VDJ recombination model fitted to out-of-frame rearrangements, and checked the results against IGoR. In a later analysis, hypergeometric tests were used to score TCR-TCR, TCR-HLA and TCR-CMV co-occurrence, with a repertoire-size bias correction applied to TCR pairs. To estimate false discovery rates, a later analysis permuted the HLA or CMV assignments 20 times. In a later analysis, co-occurring TCRs were grouped using DBSCAN, with TCRdist sequence similarity added in when clustering inside HLA-allele-positive subsets. Repertoires with fewer than 30,000 or more than 120,000 public chains were left out of co-occurrence clustering, as were five repertoires with anomalous nucleotide sharing. Entries here come from immuneACCESS through TCRdb and include only in-frame sequences with V and J called. Some clones fail to appear in such tables; in the studies checked, an unresolved V gene covers under half of the shortfall, and the cause of the remainder is unknown. V and J calls plus clone size are reproduced from that table; the DNA served to infer D and trimming. In all, the sample holds 150,000 to 250,000 clones, and roughly four fifths of those were seen once. Of the sample, roughly 0.097% falls within the top ten clones.

The CDR3 has 17 amino acids, counting the end cysteine and phenylalanine. The only DNA kept is the CDR3, 51 bases in frame from the first base. The germline V gene provides CDR1 SNHLY and CDR2 FYNNEI. Clipping removes 5 bases from V and 4 bases from J, with 15 as the unmatched junction base count. The paper's findings and limits, for the study overall: When HLA alleles, especially DR and DQ, strongly co-occurred, attributing TCR associations to individual alleles was difficult. According to a later analysis, TCR association rates differed among HLA loci, with DRB1 alleles showing the most associated TCRs and HLA-C alleles showing the fewest. According to the authors, the approach could potentially be generalized to other disease states and immunological phenotypes. A cluster of highly shared sequence variants was judged likely to represent a technical artifact of the sequencing pipeline. For the cohort, immune exposure information was limited to CMV serostatus. Because HLA typing was missing for some donors at each locus, association tests included only the typed subset. A later analysis found that HLA-associated TCR beta chains were more clonally expanded and had lower generation probabilities than equally common non-associated chains. Presence/absence analyses assumed roughly uniform sequencing depth across donors, an assumption that may not hold. According to a later analysis, parvovirus B19, influenza, CMV and Epstein-Barr virus appeared linked to several top co-occurrence clusters. A total of 164 TCR beta chains were listed by the study as associated with cytomegalovirus. An earlier analysis of around 500 of the donors showed that most TCR beta V segments appeared in productive rearrangements either about 87% or about 30% of the time, which broadly matched IMGT annotations. In vitro tests confirmed that three of the cytomegalovirus-associated TCR beta chains recognize cytomegalovirus antigens. Roughly 15 rarely observed V segments, including chromosome 9 orphons, were excluded from the earlier analysis of several hundred of the donors because counts were too low. In this cohort, only TCR beta chains were sequenced, and detectable features were limited by the absence of alpha or paired-chain data. According to a later genetic analysis, donors in an Asian-associated ancestry cluster had fewer N-insertions in productive TCRs than the approximately 710-donor mean. Correlated functional status among segregating V segments might be attributable to linkage disequilibrium, but an unknown experimental factor could not be ruled out. Most TCR sequences were seen in very few donors, while some public TCRs were found in many individuals. Specific HLA alleles were associated with 15,000 to 20,000 TCR beta sequences at a false discovery rate of 0.05 in a later analysis. A further reported finding was that TCR beta sequences accurately predicted the HLA-A and HLA-B alleles for most subjects in the first cohort. Cytomegalovirus status was reported to be diagnosed by the classifier with high specificity and sensitivity in both the original and validation cohorts. Some IMGT-functional V segments, including TRBV6-2 and TRBV6-3, could not be distinguished by the 87-base-pair reads and were therefore excluded. Most CMV-associated TCR beta chains appeared to be HLA-restricted in a later analysis, and the HLA associations seemed to be driven largely by CMV exposure. V-gene and J-gene trimming of TCR beta chains was associated with a missense DCLRE1C variant in a later genetic analysis, and the association was replicated in an independent cohort.

In total, 630 or so healthy bone marrow donors made up the cohort. All cohort members were sampled while nominally healthy, although unrecorded immune exposures were likely present. The donor tested CMV seronegative and was one of the 352 seronegative cohort members. Each donor provided a peripheral blood sample, and peripheral blood mononuclear cells were used for TCR beta sequencing. The Qiagen DNeasy Blood Extraction Kit was used to extract genomic DNA from the blood cell samples. In the case of this clone: Its antigen is currently not known. Base qualities were left out, and no much larger clone turns up one base away.

Recombination connected TRBV2 to TRBJ1-2; 8 bases in the junction line up with TRBD1. Specimen: PBMCs. The clonotype was recovered from a boy younger than 10 in good health and CMV-seronegative. The encoded CDR3 is CASSRSSGTGFSYGYTF. The DNA sequence is as follows: TGTGCCAGCAGTCGTTCGTCCGGGACAGGCTTTAGCTATGGCTACACCTTC.